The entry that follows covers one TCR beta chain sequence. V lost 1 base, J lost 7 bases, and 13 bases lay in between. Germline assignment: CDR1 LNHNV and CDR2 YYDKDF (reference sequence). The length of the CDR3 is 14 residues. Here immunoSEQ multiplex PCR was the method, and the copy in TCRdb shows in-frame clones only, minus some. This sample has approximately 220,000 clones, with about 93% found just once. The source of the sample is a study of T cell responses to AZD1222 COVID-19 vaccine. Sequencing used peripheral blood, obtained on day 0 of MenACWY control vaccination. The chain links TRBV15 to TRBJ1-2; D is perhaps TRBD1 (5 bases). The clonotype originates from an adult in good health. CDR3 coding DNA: TGTGCCACCAGCAGAGGCCAGGGAGTTTTTGGCTACACCTTC. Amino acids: CATSRGQGVFGYTF.